Shown below are 9 T cell receptor beta chains from a single sample sequenced in a study of T cell responses to AZD1222 COVID-19 vaccine. Assay used: immunoSEQ multiplex PCR; TCRdb lists only in-frame clones, some missing. The top ten clones hold about 1.9% of a sample with more than 150,000 clones, about 90% of them seen once. Sequencing used peripheral blood, obtained 28 days after the second AZD1222 dose. The receptor set was obtained from an adult who received the AZD1222 COVID-19 vaccine.

The chain uses TRBV10-3 and TRBJ2-5; 12 bases match TRBD2. Germline V gives CDR1 ENHRY, CDR2 SYGVKD. The V segment lost 6 bases and the J segment 2 bases; nucleotides outside the gene matches: 4. This CDR3 has 15 residues. CDR3 in DNA: TGTGCCATCAGGGAGGGACTAGCGGGTCAAGAGACCCAGTACTTC. This encodes CAIREGLAGQETQYF.

J is TRBJ1-2 and V is TRBV18; a weak D match, TRBD1 (5 bases). This CDR3 contains 14 residues. Germline lookup yields CDR1 KGHSH and CDR2 LQKENI. V lost 6 bases and J lost 0, with 11 bases in between. CDR3 in amino acids: CASSVGRSNYGYTF. The CDR3 coding sequence is TGTGCCAGCTCCGTGGGACGGTCTAACTATGGCTACACCTTC.

The CDR3 coding sequence is TGTGCCAGCAGCTTACTGGGGACTTCCAATGAGCAGTTCTTC. This translates into CASSLLGTSNEQFF. This sequence joins TRBV7-2 and TRBJ2-1; the D gene is possibly TRBD2 (6 bases). The CDR3 is made up of 14 amino acids. V gave up 2 bases and J gave up 6 bases, with 11 bases separating them. Germline CDR1 and CDR2: SGHTA and FQGNSA.

The chain recombines TRBV6-5 with TRBJ1-3, with D uncertain. V lost 7 bases and J 0 bases, leaving 7 bases between the germline ends. This CDR3 is 13 amino acids long. The germline V gene has CDR1 MNHEY and CDR2 SVGAGI. The CDR3 bases are TGTGCCAGCATCCGCATCTCTGGAAACACCATATATTTT. Translating it yields CASIRISGNTIYF.

This clone was seen once. The CDR3 spells CASSIRREAYEQYF. The CDR3 nucleotides read TGTGCCAGTAGTATAAGGCGGGAGGCCTACGAGCAGTACTTC. This chain connects TRBV19 to TRBJ2-7, with 8 bases identical to TRBD2. Germline V CDR1 and CDR2: LNHDA, SQIVND (reference sequence). V was pared by 2 bases and J by 2 bases, with 2 bases of the junction left unmatched. This CDR3 has 14 amino acids.

V is TRBV30 and J is TRBJ1-2; D perhaps matches TRBD1 (6 bases). From germline, CDR1 is GTSNPN and CDR2 SVGIG (reference sequence). Trimming took 5 bases from V and 7 from J, leaving 17 bases between them. This CDR3 region has 13 residues. As DNA, the CDR3 is TGTGCCTGGCGGGGGGGGCAGGGCGGTGGCTACACCTTC. It specifies CAWRGGQGGGYTF.

The V gene is TRBV24-1, the J gene TRBJ2-2; TRBD2 matches 9 bases. The CDR3 spans 15 residues. CDR1 KGHDR and CDR2 SFDVKD come from the germline V gene. After removal of 1 base from V and 5 bases from J, the junction contained 1 base not matched to a gene. The CDR3 coding sequence is TGTGCCACCAGTGATTTTAGCGGGGGAACCGGGGAGCTGTTTTTT. Amino acid sequence: CATSDFSGGTGELFF.

This chain uses TRBV7-3 with TRBJ2-5; D is perhaps TRBD2 (5 bases). With 5 bases removed from V and 5 bases from J, the gap between germline ends came to 12 bases. The CDR3 covers 13 residues. In germline, CDR1 is SGHTA, CDR2 FQGTGA. As DNA, the CDR3 is TGTGCCAGCAGCAAAGACGGCGGGGAGACCCAGTACTTC. Amino acid sequence: CASSKDGGETQYF.

This chain joins TRBV19 and TRBJ1-1, with no clear D. Per the germline V gene, CDR1 is LNHDA and CDR2 is SQIVND (reference sequence). Deletions cut 0 bases from V and 0 bases from J, with 14 bases between. The length of the CDR3 is 17 residues. For the CDR3, the DNA is TGTGCCAGTAGTATAGATCTATCCCCAGGCATGAACACTGAAGCTTTCTTT. Its protein product is CASSIDLSPGMNTEAFF.